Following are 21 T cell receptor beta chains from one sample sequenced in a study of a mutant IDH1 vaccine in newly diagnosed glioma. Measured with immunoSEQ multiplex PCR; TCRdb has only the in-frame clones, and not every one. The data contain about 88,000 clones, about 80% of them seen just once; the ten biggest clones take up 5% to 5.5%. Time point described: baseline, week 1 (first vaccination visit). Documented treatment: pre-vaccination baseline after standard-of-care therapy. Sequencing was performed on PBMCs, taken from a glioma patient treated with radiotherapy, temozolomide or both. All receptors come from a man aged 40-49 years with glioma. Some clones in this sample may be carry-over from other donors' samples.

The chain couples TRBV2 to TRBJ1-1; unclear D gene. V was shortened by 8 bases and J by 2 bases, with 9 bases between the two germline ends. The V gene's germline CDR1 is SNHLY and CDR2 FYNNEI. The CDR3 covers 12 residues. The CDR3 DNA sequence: TGTGCCAGCCGGGAGTTAAACACTGAAGCTTTCTTT. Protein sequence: CASRELNTEAFF.

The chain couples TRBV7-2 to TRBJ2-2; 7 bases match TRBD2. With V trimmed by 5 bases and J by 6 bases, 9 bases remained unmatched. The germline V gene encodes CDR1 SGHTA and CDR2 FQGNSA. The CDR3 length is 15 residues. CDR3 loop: CASSPGGGIPGELFF. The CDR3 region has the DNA TGTGCCAGCAGCCCGGGCGGGGGTATTCCCGGGGAGCTGTTTTTT.

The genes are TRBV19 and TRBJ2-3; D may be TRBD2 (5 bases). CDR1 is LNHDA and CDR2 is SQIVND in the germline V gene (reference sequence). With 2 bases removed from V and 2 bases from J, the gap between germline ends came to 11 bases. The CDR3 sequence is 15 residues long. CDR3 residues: CASSITGVYTDTQYF. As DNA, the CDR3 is TGTGCCAGTAGTATAACCGGGGTCTACACAGATACGCAGTATTTT.

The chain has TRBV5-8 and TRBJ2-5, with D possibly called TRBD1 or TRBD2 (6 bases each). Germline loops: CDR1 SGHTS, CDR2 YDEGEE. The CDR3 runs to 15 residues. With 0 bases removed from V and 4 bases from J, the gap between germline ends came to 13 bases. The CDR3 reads CASSLGGASRETQYF. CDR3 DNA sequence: TGTGCCAGCAGCTTGGGGGGGGCCTCCCGAGAGACCCAGTACTTC.

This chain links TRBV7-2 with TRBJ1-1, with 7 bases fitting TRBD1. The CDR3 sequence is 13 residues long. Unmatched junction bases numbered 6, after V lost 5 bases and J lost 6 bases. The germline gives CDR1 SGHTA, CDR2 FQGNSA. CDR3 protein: CASSGTGVSEAFF. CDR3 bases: TGTGCCAGCAGCGGTACAGGGGTTTCTGAAGCTTTCTTT.

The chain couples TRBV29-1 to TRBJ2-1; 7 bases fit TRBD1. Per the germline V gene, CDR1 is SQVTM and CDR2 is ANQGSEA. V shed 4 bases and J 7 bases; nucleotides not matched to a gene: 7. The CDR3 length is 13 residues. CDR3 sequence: CSVAGQALNEQFF. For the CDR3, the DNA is TGCAGCGTTGCCGGACAGGCTCTGAATGAGCAGTTCTTC.

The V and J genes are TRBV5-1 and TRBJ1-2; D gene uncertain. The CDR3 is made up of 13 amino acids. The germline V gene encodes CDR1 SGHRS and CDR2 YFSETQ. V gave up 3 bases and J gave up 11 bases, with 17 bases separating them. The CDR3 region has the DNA TGCGCCAGCAGCTGGGTAGGCCGAGTTGGGTACACCTTC. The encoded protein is CASSWVGRVGYTF.

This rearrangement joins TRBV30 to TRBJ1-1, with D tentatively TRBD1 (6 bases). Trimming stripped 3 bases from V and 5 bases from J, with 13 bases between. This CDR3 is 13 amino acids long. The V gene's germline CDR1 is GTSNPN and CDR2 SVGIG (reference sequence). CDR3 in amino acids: CAWSLGGLTEAFF. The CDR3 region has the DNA TGTGCCTGGAGCCTTGGGGGCTTAACTGAAGCTTTCTTT.

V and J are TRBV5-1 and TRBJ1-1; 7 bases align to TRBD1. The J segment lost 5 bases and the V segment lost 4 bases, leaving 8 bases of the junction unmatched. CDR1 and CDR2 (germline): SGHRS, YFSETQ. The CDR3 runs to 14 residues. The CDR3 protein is CASSPRTGDTEAFF. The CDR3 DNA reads TGCGCCAGCAGCCCGCGGACAGGCGATACTGAAGCTTTCTTT. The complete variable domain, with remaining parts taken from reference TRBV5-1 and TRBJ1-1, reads KAGVTQTPRYLIKTRGQQVTLSCSPISGHRSVSWYQQTPGQGLQFLFEYFSETQRNKGNFPGRFSGRQFSNSRSEMNVSTLELGDSALYLCASSPRTGDTEAFFGQGTRLTVV.

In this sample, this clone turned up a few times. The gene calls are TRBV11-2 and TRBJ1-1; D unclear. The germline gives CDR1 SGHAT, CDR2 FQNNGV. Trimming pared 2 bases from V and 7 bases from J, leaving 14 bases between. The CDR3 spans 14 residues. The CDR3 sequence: CASSLRPGIGEAFF. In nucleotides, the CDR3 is TGTGCCAGCAGCTTACGTCCGGGGATCGGTGAAGCTTTCTTT.

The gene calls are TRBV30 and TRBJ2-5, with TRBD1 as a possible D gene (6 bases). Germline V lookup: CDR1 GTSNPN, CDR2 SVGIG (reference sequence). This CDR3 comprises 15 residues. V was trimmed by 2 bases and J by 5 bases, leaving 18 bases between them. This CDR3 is CAWSSDTGKGETQYF. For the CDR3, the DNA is TGTGCCTGGAGTTCCGATACAGGGAAGGGGGAGACCCAGTACTTC.

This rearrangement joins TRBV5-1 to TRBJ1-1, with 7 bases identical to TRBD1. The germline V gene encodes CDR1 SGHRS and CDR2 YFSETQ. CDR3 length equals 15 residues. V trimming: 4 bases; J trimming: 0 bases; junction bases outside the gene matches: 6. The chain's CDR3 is CASSQTGTVNTEAFF. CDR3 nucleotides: TGCGCCAGCAGCCAGACCGGGACAGTGAACACTGAAGCTTTCTTT.

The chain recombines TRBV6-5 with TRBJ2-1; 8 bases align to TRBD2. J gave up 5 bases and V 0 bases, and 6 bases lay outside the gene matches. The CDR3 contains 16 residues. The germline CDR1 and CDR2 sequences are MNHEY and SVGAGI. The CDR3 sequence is CASSYSTSGGNNEQFF. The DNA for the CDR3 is TGTGCCAGCAGTTACTCGACCAGCGGGGGAAACAATGAGCAGTTCTTC.

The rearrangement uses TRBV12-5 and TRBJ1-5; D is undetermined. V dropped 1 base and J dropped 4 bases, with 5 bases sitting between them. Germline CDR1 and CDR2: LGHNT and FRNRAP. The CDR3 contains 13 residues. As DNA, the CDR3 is TGTGCTAGTGGTTTGGGGCTAAATCAGCCCCAGCATTTT. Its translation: CASGLGLNQPQHF.

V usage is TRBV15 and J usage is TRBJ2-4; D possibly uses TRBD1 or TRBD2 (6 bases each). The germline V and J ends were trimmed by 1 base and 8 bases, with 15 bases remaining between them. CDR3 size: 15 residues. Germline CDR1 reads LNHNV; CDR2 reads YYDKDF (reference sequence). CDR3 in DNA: TGTGCCACCAGCAGAGTAGGGGGGTATGGGGACATTCAGTACTTC. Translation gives CATSRVGGYGDIQYF.

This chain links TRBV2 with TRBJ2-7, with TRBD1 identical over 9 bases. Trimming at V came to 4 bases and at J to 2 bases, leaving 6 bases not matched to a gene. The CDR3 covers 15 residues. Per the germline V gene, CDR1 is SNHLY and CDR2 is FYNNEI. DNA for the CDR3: TGTGCCAGCAGTGTGGGACAGGGCTTAGCCTACGAGCAGTACTTC. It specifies CASSVGQGLAYEQYF.

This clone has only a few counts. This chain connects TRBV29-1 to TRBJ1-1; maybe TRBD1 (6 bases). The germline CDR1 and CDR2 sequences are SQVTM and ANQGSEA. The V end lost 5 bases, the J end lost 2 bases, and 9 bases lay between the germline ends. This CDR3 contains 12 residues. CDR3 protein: CSVHRANTEAFF. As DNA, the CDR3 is TGCAGCGTTCACAGGGCTAACACTGAAGCTTTCTTT.

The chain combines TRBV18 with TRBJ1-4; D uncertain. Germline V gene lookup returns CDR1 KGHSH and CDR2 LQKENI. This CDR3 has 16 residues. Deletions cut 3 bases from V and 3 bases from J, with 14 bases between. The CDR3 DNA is TGTGCCAGCTCACCCCGGGCCGGGGAGGCTAATGAAAAACTGTTTTTT. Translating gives CASSPRAGEANEKLFF.

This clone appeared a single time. In DNA form, the CDR3 reads TGTGCCAGCAGCACCGAAGGAGGGGATACGCAGTATTTT. Amino acid sequence: CASSTEGGDTQYF. This rearrangement joins TRBV7-2 to TRBJ2-3; possibly TRBD2 for D (6 bases). The germline gives CDR1 SGHTA, CDR2 FQGNSA. Deletions cut 5 bases from V and 6 bases from J, with 12 bases between. The CDR3 totals 13 residues.

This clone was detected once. The CDR3 reads CASSQGQFYGYTF. In nucleotides, the CDR3 is TGTGCCAGCAGCCAGGGACAGTTCTATGGCTACACCTTC. This chain joins TRBV14 and TRBJ1-2, with TRBD1 matching over 7 bases. The CDR3 spans 13 residues. V shed 3 bases, J shed 4 bases, and the junction held 2 bases outside the gene matches. Germline CDR1 reads SGHDN; CDR2 reads FVKESK.

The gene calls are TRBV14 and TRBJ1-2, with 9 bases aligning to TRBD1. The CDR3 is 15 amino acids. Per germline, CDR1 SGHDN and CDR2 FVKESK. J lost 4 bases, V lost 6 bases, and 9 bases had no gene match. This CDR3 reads CASSKGQGSSYGYTF. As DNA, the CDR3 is TGTGCCAGCAGTAAGGGACAGGGATCCAGCTATGGCTACACCTTC.